Listed here are 30 T cell receptor beta chains from one sample, sequenced in a study of shared clonotypes between healthy human individuals. Some clones are missing from TCRdb's copy, which holds only in-frame ones; the method was immunoSEQ multiplex PCR. The table has about 1.5 million clones, 95% to 99% seen once. Source material: naive CD4+ T cells sorted from blood. Documented subset: CD45RA+ positively selected. These receptors were obtained from a man aged 25 to 40 in good health.

The chain uses TRBV28 and TRBJ2-7, with D tentatively TRBD1 (5 bases). Germline lookup yields CDR1 MDHEN and CDR2 SYDVKM. This CDR3 is built from 13 residues. With 7 bases removed from V and 5 bases from J, the gap between germline ends came to 15 bases. The CDR3 nucleotides are TGTGCCAGCACCAAACTCTCAGGGAACGAGCAGTACTTC. Translation: CASTKLSGNEQYF.

The chain combines TRBV5-8 with TRBJ2-7; D tentatively reads TRBD1 or TRBD2 (5 bases each). The CDR3 is 16 residues long. Trimming left V 4 bases short and J 5 bases short, with 22 bases between. The V gene's germline CDR1 is SGHTS and CDR2 YDEGEE. The CDR3 sequence: CASSPRVGDQFNEQYF. The CDR3, as DNA: TGTGCCAGCAGCCCGAGGGTCGGGGACCAATTCAACGAGCAGTACTTC.

V and J are TRBV28 and TRBJ1-5; a weak D match, TRBD1 (5 bases). V dropped 6 bases and J dropped 7 bases, with 19 bases sitting between them. CDR3 length: 15 residues. Germline V CDR1 and CDR2: MDHEN, SYDVKM. Here the CDR3 reads CASSVRFQGVQPQHF. The CDR3 DNA follows: TGTGCCAGCAGCGTAAGGTTTCAGGGAGTCCAGCCCCAGCATTTT.

This clone was recorded once. The chain carries TRBV4-3 and TRBJ2-1; possible D gene TRBD2, 7 bases. V was cut by 4 bases and J by 6 bases, with 13 bases left in between. CDR3 length: 14 residues. Germline CDR1 and CDR2: LGHNA and YSLEER. The CDR3 loop is CASSLEGGVNEQFF. CDR3 nucleotides: TGCGCCAGCAGCCTAGAAGGGGGGGTCAATGAGCAGTTCTTC.

As concerns this clone: Other nucleotide sequences in the sample specify the same CDR3. The rearrangement uses TRBV19 and TRBJ2-5; 8 nucleotides align to TRBD2. Germline V gives CDR1 LNHDA, CDR2 SQIVND (reference sequence). This CDR3 spans 14 amino acids. The junction had 4 bases not matched to a gene; V was cut back by 5 bases and J by 2 bases. The CDR3 coding sequence is TGTGCCAGTAGTCGGGGGGGAAGTCAAGAGACCCAGTACTTC. This gives the protein CASSRGGSQETQYF.

V gene TRBV2 combines with J gene TRBJ1-3; unclear D gene. The V and J ends lost 3 bases and 4 bases respectively, with 16 bases between them. Germline CDR1 is SNHLY and CDR2 is FYNNEI. This CDR3 is built from 16 residues. The CDR3 DNA follows: TGTGCCAGCAGTGAGGCCAGGAGCTTAGTGGGAAACACCATATATTTT. Amino acid sequence: CASSEARSLVGNTIYF.

The rearrangement joins TRBV19 to TRBJ1-5, with a tentative D call TRBD1 (5 bases). Per germline, CDR1 LNHDA and CDR2 SQIVND (reference sequence). The V end was cut by 5 bases, the J end by 2 bases, with 13 bases between. The CDR3 spans 15 residues. The CDR3 nucleotides are TGTGCCAGTAGTCTGGGCGGGGGTGGCAATCAGCCCCAGCATTTT. Translation gives CASSLGGGGNQPQHF.

The chain recombines TRBV18 with TRBJ2-7, with D perhaps TRBD2 (5 bases). Germline V lookup: CDR1 KGHSH, CDR2 LQKENI. The CDR3 has 15 amino acids. V lost 6 bases and J 3 bases, leaving 18 bases between the germline ends. The CDR3 spells CASSQYRDQNYEQYF. In DNA, the CDR3 is TGTGCCAGCTCCCAATACCGGGATCAGAACTACGAGCAGTACTTC. Filled out from reference TRBV18 and TRBJ2-7, the complete variable domain reads NAGVMQNPRHLVRRRGQEARLRCSPMKGHSHVYWYRQLPEEGLKFMVYLQKENIIDESGMPKERFSAEFPKEGPSILRIQQVVRGDSAAYFCASSQYRDQNYEQYFGPGTRLTVT.

J is TRBJ2-1 and V is TRBV29-1; TRBD2 matches at 11 bases. Germline CDR1 and CDR2: SQVTM and ANQGSEA. V lost 7 bases to trimming and J lost 3 bases; unmatched junction nucleotides: 5. This CDR3 is built from 14 residues. The CDR3 nucleotides read TGCAGCGGGTCCGGGACTAGCGGCTACAATGAGCAGTTCTTC. It specifies CSGSGTSGYNEQFF.

The CDR3 nucleotides are TGCGCCAGCAGCCAAGACGCAACTAATGAAAAACTGTTTTTT. Encoded protein: CASSQDATNEKLFF. The V and J genes are TRBV4-3 and TRBJ1-4; no definite D call. This CDR3 is 14 amino acids long. Trimming left V 0 bases short and J 0 bases short, with 2 bases between. Germline CDR1 LGHNA, CDR2 YSLEER.

V gene TRBV5-1 combines with J gene TRBJ2-1, with 11 bases fitting TRBD2. The V and J ends lost 0 bases and 6 bases, in that order; junction bases with no gene match: 8. Germline loops: CDR1 SGHRS, CDR2 YFSETQ. This CDR3 has 17 residues. The CDR3, as DNA: TGCGCCAGCAGCTTGGCCCCAGTAGCGGGAGGGATCAATGAGCAGTTCTTC. It codes for CASSLAPVAGGINEQFF.

This chain connects TRBV27 to TRBJ1-5; D remains unclear. V was pared by 2 bases and J by 7 bases, with 12 bases between. Germline CDR1 reads MNHEY; CDR2 reads SMNVEV (reference sequence). The CDR3 spans 14 residues. CDR3 in amino acids: CASSLRAGYQPQHF. In nucleotides, the CDR3 is TGTGCCAGCAGTTTAAGAGCAGGTTACCAGCCCCAGCATTTT.

The chain combines TRBV5-1 with TRBJ2-5; D is undetermined. V was trimmed by 4 bases and J by 2 bases, leaving 12 bases between them. From germline, CDR1 is SGHRS and CDR2 YFSETQ. The CDR3 covers 14 residues. CDR3 nucleotide sequence: TGCGCCAGCAGCCTCATGGACGGTCAAGAGACCCAGTACTTC. It codes for CASSLMDGQETQYF.

The chain uses TRBV18 and TRBJ2-1; 7 nucleotides align to TRBD1. In germline, CDR1 is KGHSH, CDR2 LQKENI. The length of the CDR3 is 15 residues. V shed 4 bases, J shed 1 base, and the junction held 4 bases outside the gene matches. CDR3 coding DNA: TGTGCCAGCTCACTCCGGGACAGTTCCTACAATGAGCAGTTCTTC. It is translated as CASSLRDSSYNEQFF.

The chain joins TRBV7-9 to TRBJ2-7, with 10 positions matching TRBD1. CDR1 is SEHNR and CDR2 is FQNEAQ in the germline V gene (reference sequence). After removal of 5 bases from V and 5 bases from J, the junction contained 15 bases not matched to a gene. The CDR3 consists of 17 residues. The CDR3 DNA reads as TGTGCCAGCAGCCTGACAGGGGGCGGGACTAGGGGCCACGAGCAGTACTTC. It codes for CASSLTGGGTRGHEQYF.

This sequence joins TRBV7-9 and TRBJ1-4; no definite D call. Trimming cost V 2 bases and J 5 bases, with 12 bases left between them. Germline-derived CDR1 and CDR2 are SEHNR and FQNEAQ (reference sequence). The CDR3 has 15 residues. Written as DNA, the CDR3 is TGTGCCAGCAGCTTAAACCGGTCTCCGAATGAAAAACTGTTTTTT. Translating gives CASSLNRSPNEKLFF.

The rearrangement links TRBV11-3 to TRBJ2-1; 8 bases fit TRBD2. The CDR3 is 13 amino acids. V trimming: 5 bases; J trimming: 12 bases; junction bases outside the gene matches: 9. Germline V gene data show CDR1 as SGHNT and CDR2 as YENEEA. In DNA form, the CDR3 reads TGTGCCAGCAGCCCCACCCCGGCGGGAGGGCAGTTCTTC. Translated, it gives CASSPTPAGGQFF.

The chain employs TRBV7-2 and TRBJ2-7, with 10 bases lining up with TRBD1. The CDR3 has 14 residues. Trimming at V came to 5 bases and at J to 2 bases, leaving 3 bases not matched to a gene. Germline V gene sequence: CDR1 SGHTA, CDR2 FQGNSA. The CDR3 region has the DNA TGTGCCAGCAGCCGGGACAGGGGTACCTACGAGCAGTACTTC. Translation: CASSRDRGTYEQYF.

This rearrangement joins TRBV4-2 to TRBJ1-5; 8 bases line up with TRBD1. Trimming cost V 4 bases and J 2 bases; bases outside gene matches: 7. The germline V gene encodes CDR1 LGHNA and CDR2 YNFKEQ. The CDR3 covers 16 residues. CDR3: CASSPGQGGGNQPQHF. Here the CDR3 DNA reads TGTGCCAGCAGCCCTGGACAGGGTGGTGGCAATCAGCCCCAGCATTTT.

V and J are TRBV5-4 and TRBJ2-7, with 11 bases aligning to TRBD1. The trim removed 1 base at V and 7 bases at J, leaving 7 bases unmatched. Germline V gene sequence: CDR1 SGHNT, CDR2 YYREEE (reference sequence). The CDR3 consists of 15 residues. The CDR3 here is CASSLPGTGGSEQYF. Here the CDR3 DNA reads TGTGCCAGCAGCTTGCCCGGGACAGGGGGGAGTGAGCAGTACTTC.

The rearrangement links TRBV19 to TRBJ1-5; 11 bases map to TRBD1. The CDR3 covers 15 residues. The V gene's germline CDR1 is LNHDA and CDR2 SQIVND (reference sequence). The J segment lost 6 bases and the V segment lost 9 bases, leaving 10 bases of the junction unmatched. The CDR3 nucleotides are TGTGCCAGCGCGATTAGGACAGGGGGCATTCAGCCCCAGCATTTT. This gives the protein CASAIRTGGIQPQHF.

About this clone: Other nucleotide sequences in the sample specify the same CDR3. The V call is TRBV18, the J call TRBJ1-1; D is ambiguous. The CDR3 length is 13 residues. The V gene lost 1 base and the J gene lost 1 base, with 4 bases spanning the gap. The germline V gene has CDR1 KGHSH and CDR2 LQKENI. CDR3 DNA sequence: TGTGCCAGCTCACCACAGCGGAACACTGAAGCTTTCTTT. This codes for CASSPQRNTEAFF.

V usage is TRBV10-3 and J usage is TRBJ1-2, with TRBD1 as a possible D gene (6 bases). This CDR3 comprises 14 residues. The germline V gene encodes CDR1 ENHRY and CDR2 SYGVKD. Trimming pared 10 bases from V and 0 bases from J, leaving 15 bases between. CDR3 region: CATTPPGANYGYTF. DNA of the CDR3: TGTGCCACCACTCCCCCAGGGGCTAACTATGGCTACACCTTC.

The chain joins TRBV2 to TRBJ1-5; no clear D gene. The CDR3 totals 12 residues. Germline V lookup: CDR1 SNHLY, CDR2 FYNNEI. V gave up 1 base and J gave up 10 bases, with 8 bases separating them. This CDR3 reads CASSEVVYPQHF. The CDR3 nucleotides are TGTGCCAGCAGTGAAGTTGTCTATCCCCAGCATTTT. Supplemented by reference TRBV2 and TRBJ1-5, the full variable domain reads EPEVTQTPSHQVTQMGQEVILRCVPISNHLYFYWYRQILGQKVEFLVSFYNNEISEKSEIFDDQFSVERPDGSNFTLKIRSTKLEDSAMYFCASSEVVYPQHFGDGTRLSIL.

A note on this clone: Other DNA sequences of this sample code for an identical CDR3. This CDR3 is CASSLGSGDTQYF. The CDR3 nucleotides are TGTGCCAGCAGCTTGGGGTCGGGAGATACGCAGTATTTT. The rearrangement joins TRBV5-5 to TRBJ2-3; no clear D gene. V dropped 0 bases and J dropped 5 bases, with 7 bases sitting between them. Per germline, CDR1 SGHKS and CDR2 YYEKEE (reference sequence). The CDR3 extends over 13 amino acids.

The V gene is TRBV7-9, the J gene TRBJ2-3; no clear D. With 1 base removed from V and 5 bases from J, the gap between germline ends came to 4 bases. Germline-derived CDR1 and CDR2 are SEHNR and FQNEAQ (reference sequence). The CDR3 totals 12 residues. CDR3 amino acids: CASSLGRDTQYF. The CDR3 DNA reads TGTGCCAGCAGCTTAGGACGAGATACGCAGTATTTT.

The genes are TRBV4-1 and TRBJ2-2; 11 nucleotides match TRBD1. The J segment lost 6 bases and the V segment lost 2 bases, leaving 2 bases of the junction unmatched. There are 15 residues in the CDR3. The germline gives CDR1 MGHRA, CDR2 YSYEKL. CDR3 loop: CASSQSGQGAGELFF. The CDR3 region has the DNA TGCGCCAGCAGCCAATCGGGACAGGGGGCCGGGGAGCTGTTTTTT.

The chain combines TRBV18 with TRBJ2-2; no clear D. V was shortened by 4 bases and J by 2 bases, with 14 bases between the two germline ends. This CDR3 is built from 16 residues. In germline, CDR1 is KGHSH, CDR2 LQKENI. CDR3 sequence: CASSRTDGPNTGELFF. CDR3 DNA: TGTGCCAGCTCACGGACGGATGGACCTAACACCGGGGAGCTGTTTTTT.

The rearrangement joins TRBV5-4 to TRBJ2-7; the D call may be TRBD1 or TRBD2 (6 bases each). From germline, CDR1 is SGHNT and CDR2 YYREEE (reference sequence). Trimming took off 2 bases at V and 3 bases at J, with 12 bases between the two ends. CDR3 length: 14 residues. For the CDR3, the DNA is TGTGCCAGCAGCTTCGGGGGCTGGGGCTACGAGCAGTACTTC. This gives the protein CASSFGGWGYEQYF.

A remark on this clone: Distinct nucleotide sequences in the sample also encode this CDR3. The chain uses TRBV19 and TRBJ1-3; D is unresolved. This CDR3 is built from 13 residues. Between the trimmed V and J ends, which lost 3 bases and 0 bases, there was a span of 3 bases. Germline assignment: CDR1 LNHDA and CDR2 SQIVND (reference sequence). CDR3 coding DNA: TGTGCCAGTAGTATCCTCTCTGGAAACACCATATATTTT. Its translation: CASSILSGNTIYF. Full variable domain (remainder filled in from reference TRBV19 and TRBJ1-3): DGGITQSPKYLFRKEGQNVTLSCEQNLNHDAMYWYRQDPGQGLRLIYYSQIVNDFQKGDIAEGYSVSREKKESFPLTVTSAQKNPTAFYLCASSILSGNTIYFGEGSWLTVV.